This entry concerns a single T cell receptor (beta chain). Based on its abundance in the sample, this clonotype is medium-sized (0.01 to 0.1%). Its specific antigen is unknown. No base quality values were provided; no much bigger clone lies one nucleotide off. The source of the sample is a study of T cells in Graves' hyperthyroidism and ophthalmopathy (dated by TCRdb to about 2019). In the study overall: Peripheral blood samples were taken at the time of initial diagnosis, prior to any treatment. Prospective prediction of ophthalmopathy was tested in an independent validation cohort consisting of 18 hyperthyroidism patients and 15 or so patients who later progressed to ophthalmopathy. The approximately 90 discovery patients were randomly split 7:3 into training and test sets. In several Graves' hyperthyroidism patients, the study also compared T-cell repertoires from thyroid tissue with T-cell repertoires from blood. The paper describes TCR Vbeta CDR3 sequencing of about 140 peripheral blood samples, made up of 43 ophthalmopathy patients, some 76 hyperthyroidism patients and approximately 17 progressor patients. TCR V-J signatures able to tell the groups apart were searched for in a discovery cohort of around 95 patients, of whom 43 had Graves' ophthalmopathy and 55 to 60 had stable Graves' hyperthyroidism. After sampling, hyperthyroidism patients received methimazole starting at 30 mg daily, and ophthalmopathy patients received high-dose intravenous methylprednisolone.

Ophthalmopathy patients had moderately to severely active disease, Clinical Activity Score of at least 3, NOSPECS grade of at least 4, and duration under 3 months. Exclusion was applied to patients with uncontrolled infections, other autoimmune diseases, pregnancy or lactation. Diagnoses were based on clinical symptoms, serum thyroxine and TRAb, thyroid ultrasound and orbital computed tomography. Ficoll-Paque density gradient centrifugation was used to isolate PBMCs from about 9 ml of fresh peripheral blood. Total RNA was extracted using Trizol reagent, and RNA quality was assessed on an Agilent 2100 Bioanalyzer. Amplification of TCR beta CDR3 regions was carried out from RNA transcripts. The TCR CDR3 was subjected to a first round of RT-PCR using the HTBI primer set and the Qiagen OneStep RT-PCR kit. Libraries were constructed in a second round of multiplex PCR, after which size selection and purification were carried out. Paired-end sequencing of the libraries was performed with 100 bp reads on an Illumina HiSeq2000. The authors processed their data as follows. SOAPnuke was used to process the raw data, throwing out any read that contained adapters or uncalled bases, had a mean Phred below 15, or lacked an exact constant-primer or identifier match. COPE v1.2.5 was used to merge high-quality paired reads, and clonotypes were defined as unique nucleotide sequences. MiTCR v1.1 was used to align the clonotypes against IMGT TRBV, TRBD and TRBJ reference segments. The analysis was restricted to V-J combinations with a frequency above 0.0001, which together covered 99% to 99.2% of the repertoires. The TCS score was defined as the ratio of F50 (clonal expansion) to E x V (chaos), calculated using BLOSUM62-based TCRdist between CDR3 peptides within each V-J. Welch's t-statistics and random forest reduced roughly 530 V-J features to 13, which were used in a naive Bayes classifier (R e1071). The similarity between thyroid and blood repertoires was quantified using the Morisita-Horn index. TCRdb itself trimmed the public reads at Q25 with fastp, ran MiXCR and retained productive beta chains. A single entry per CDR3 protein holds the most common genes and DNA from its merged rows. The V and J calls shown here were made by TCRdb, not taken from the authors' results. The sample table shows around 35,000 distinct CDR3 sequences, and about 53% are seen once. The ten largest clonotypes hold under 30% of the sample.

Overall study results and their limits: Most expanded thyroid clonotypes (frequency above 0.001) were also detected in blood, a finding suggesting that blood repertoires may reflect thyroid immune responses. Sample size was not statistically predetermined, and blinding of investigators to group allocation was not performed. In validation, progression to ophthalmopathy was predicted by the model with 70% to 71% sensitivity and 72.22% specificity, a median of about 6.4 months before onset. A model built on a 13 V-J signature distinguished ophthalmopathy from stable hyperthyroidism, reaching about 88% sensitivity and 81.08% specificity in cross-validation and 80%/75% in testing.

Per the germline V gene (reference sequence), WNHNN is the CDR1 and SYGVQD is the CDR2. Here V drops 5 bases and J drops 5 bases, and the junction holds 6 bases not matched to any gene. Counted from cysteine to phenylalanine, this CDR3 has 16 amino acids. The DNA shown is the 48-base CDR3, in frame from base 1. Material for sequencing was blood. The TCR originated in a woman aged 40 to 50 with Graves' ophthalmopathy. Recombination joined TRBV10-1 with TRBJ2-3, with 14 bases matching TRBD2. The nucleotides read TGCGCCAGCAGTCATGGGGGACTAGCGGGAGAAGATACGCAGTATTTT. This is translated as CASSHGGLAGEDTQYF.